Listed here are 31 T cell receptor beta chains from one sample, sequenced in a study of T cell clonality in common variable immunodeficiency. The assay was immunoSEQ multiplex PCR, and TCRdb's table has in-frame clones only and misses some. This repertoire lists 35,000 to 45,000 clones without singletons; 3.5% to 4.5% sits in the top ten. The source material was peripheral blood mononuclear cells. These receptor sequences come from a person aged 18 to 69 in good health.

This clone was counted at least ten times. The CDR3 end falls 3 residues outside the read, so it is completed with the germline J gene. This sequence joins TRBV19 and TRBJ1-5; 10 bases align to TRBD1. Germline CDR1 reads LNHDA; CDR2 reads SQIVND (reference sequence). This CDR3 spans 17 amino acids. V lost 5 bases, J lost 1 base, and 8 bases stayed unmatched. The CDR3 spells CASSRQGAASSNQPQHF. The covered CDR3 bases are TGTGCCAGTAGTCGACAGGGGGCGGCGTCAAGCAATCAGCCC.

This clone was seen repeatedly, ten times or more. The CDR3 is cut off 3 residues early in the read; its end comes from the germline J gene. The rearrangement uses TRBV24-1 and TRBJ2-1; 7 bases align to TRBD1. The CDR3 extends over 17 amino acids. Germline assignment: CDR1 KGHDR and CDR2 SFDVKD. After removal of 5 bases from V and 2 bases from J, the junction contained 11 bases not matched to a gene. The sequenced CDR3 bases are TGTGCCACCAGTGGACAGGGAACCGCAACCCCCTACAATGAG. Translation: CATSGQGTATPYNE. The full CDR3 is CATSGQGTATPYNEQFF.

The sample holds many counts of this clone. The CDR3 end falls 3 residues outside the read, so it is completed with the germline J gene. The rearrangement links TRBV5-4 to TRBJ1-3, with D unresolved. With 3 bases removed from V and 0 bases from J, the gap between germline ends came to 13 bases. This CDR3 region has 16 residues. Germline values: CDR1 SGHNT, CDR2 YYREEE (reference sequence). The CDR3 bases that were read are TGTGCCAGCAGCTCCGGGTTGTCCTTCTCTGGAAACACC. As protein: CASSSGLSFSGNT. In full, the CDR3 reads CASSSGLSFSGNTIYF.

About this clone: The CDR3 end falls 3 residues outside the read, so it is completed with the germline J gene. This chain links TRBV19 with TRBJ2-3; unclear D gene. Per germline, CDR1 LNHDA and CDR2 SQIVND (reference sequence). The ends were cut back, 3 bases at V and 0 bases at J, with 10 bases in the middle. This CDR3 region has 15 residues. The CDR3 spells CASSMGRKSTDTQYF. The DNA read from the CDR3 is TGTGCCAGTAGTATGGGCAGAAAAAGCACAGATACG.

This clone was counted many times. The read halts 3 residues ahead of the CDR3 end, with the missing end drawn from the germline J gene. The genes are TRBV19 and TRBJ2-3, with D perhaps matching TRBD1 (7 bases). The germline V and J ends were trimmed by 6 bases and 6 bases, with 22 bases remaining between them. The CDR3 consists of 16 residues. CDR1 and CDR2 (germline): LNHDA, SQIVND (reference sequence). The CDR3 is CASSRQGGVLKDTQYF. The sequenced part of the CDR3 DNA is TGTGCCAGTAGCCGACAGGGCGGGGTCCTCAAGGATACG. Looking up the rest from reference TRBV19 and TRBJ2-3 gives the full variable domain: DGGITQSPKYLFRKEGQNVTLSCEQNLNHDAMYWYRQDPGQGLRLIYYSQIVNDFQKGDIAEGYSVSREKKESFPLTVTSAQKNPTAFYLCASSRQGGVLKDTQYFGPGTRLTVL.

This clone was seen ten or more times. The read gets to within 3 residues of the CDR3 end, and the germline J gene fills in the rest. This sequence joins TRBV6-1 and TRBJ1-5, with 8 bases identical to TRBD1. The CDR3 covers 15 residues. Germline V gene data show CDR1 as MNHNS and CDR2 as SASEGT. Trimming at V came to 3 bases and at J to 3 bases, leaving 4 bases not matched to a gene. The CDR3 bases that were read are TGTGCCAGCAGTGACAGGACAGGGATCAATCAGCCC. Protein product: CASSDRTGINQP. The entire CDR3 is CASSDRTGINQPQHF.

This clone appeared many times. This CDR3 reads CAWSPSGQPADTQYF. The sequenced part of the CDR3 DNA is TGTGCCTGGAGTCCTAGCGGCCAGCCGGCAGATACG. The rearrangement joins TRBV30 to TRBJ2-3; 7 bases fit TRBD2. The missing CDR3 end, 3 residues past where the read stops, is filled in from the germline J gene. Germline V lookup: CDR1 GTSNPN, CDR2 SVGIG (reference sequence). The CDR3 has 15 amino acids. V was clipped by 2 bases and J by 4 bases; unmatched bases: 9.

There are many counts of this clone. CDR3 DNA, as far as it was read: TGTGCCAGCTCGGGACAGGGCGTCGGC. It codes for CASSGQGVG. The whole CDR3 sequence is CASSGQGVGYTF. The rearrangement joins TRBV2 to TRBJ1-2, with 9 bases matching TRBD1. Read data end 3 residues before the CDR3 end; the end is taken from the germline J gene. Germline loops: CDR1 SNHLY, CDR2 FYNNEI. The CDR3 totals 12 residues.

As regards this clone: The DNA ends 3 residues before the CDR3 does, and the rest of the CDR3 is filled in from the germline J gene. This chain uses TRBV5-1 with TRBJ2-7; D is undetermined. V gave up 5 bases and J gave up 1 base, with 7 bases separating them. The CDR3 contains 12 residues. The germline V gene has CDR1 SGHRS and CDR2 YFSETQ. The CDR3 loop reads CASRGSSYEQYF. The sequenced part of the CDR3 DNA is TGCGCCAGCAGGGGCTCTTCCTACGAG.

This clone was counted ten times or more. The CDR3 end is not reached by the read, which stops 3 residues before it; the germline J gene fills it in. This sequence joins TRBV5-6 and TRBJ2-2, with D unresolved. V was clipped by 5 bases and J by 4 bases, with 9 bases between them. The CDR3 is 13 residues long. Germline CDR1 reads SGHDT; CDR2 reads YYEEEE. CDR3 residues: CASRLAVTGELFF. Incomplete CDR3 DNA: TGTGCCAGCAGACTTGCGGTCACCGGGGAG.

This clone occurred a few times. Read coverage stops 3 residues before the CDR3 terminus; the germline J gene supplies the remainder. This chain joins TRBV19 and TRBJ2-1, with TRBD1 identical over 9 bases. Germline CDR1 reads LNHDA; CDR2 reads SQIVND (reference sequence). Trimming cost V 5 bases and J 6 bases; bases outside gene matches: 8. This CDR3 has 15 amino acids. Incomplete CDR3 DNA: TGTGCCAGTAGTTCTGGGACAGGGAATGTCAATGAG. Its protein product is CASSSGTGNVNE. The complete CDR3 protein is CASSSGTGNVNEQFF.

This clone appeared a few times. The CDR3 bases that were read are TGCGCCAGCAGCCCGGGACAGGAGTACAATGAG. Amino acids: CASSPGQEYNE. The whole CDR3 protein is CASSPGQEYNEQFF. The chain joins TRBV5-1 to TRBJ2-1, with 8 bases that match TRBD1. Read sequence stops 3 residues before the CDR3 end, and the germline J gene provides the missing end. Trimming took 4 bases from V and 4 from J; bases not matched to a gene: 4. The CDR3 sequence is 14 residues long. Looked up from germline, CDR1 is SGHRS and CDR2 is YFSETQ.

This clone was seen a few times. The DNA ends 3 residues before the CDR3 does, and the rest of the CDR3 is filled in from the germline J gene. The chain is built from TRBV19 and TRBJ2-7; 11 bases match TRBD2. V trimming: 6 bases; J trimming: 2 bases; junction bases outside the gene matches: 6. Germline assignment: CDR1 LNHDA and CDR2 SQIVND (reference sequence). This CDR3 has 15 residues. The CDR3 loop is CASRKGTSGTYEQYF. Incomplete CDR3 DNA: TGTGCCAGTAGGAAAGGGACTAGCGGCACCTACGAG.

This clone was observed many times. From the germline J gene comes the end of the CDR3, since the read stops 3 residues before it. The chain has TRBV7-2 and TRBJ2-3, with D unresolved. The germline V gene encodes CDR1 SGHTA and CDR2 FQGNSA. This CDR3 is built from 13 residues. Deletions cut 5 bases from V and 8 bases from J, with 14 bases between. This CDR3 reads CASSVVPPGTQYF. CDR3 DNA (partial): TGTGCCAGCAGCGTCGTCCCTCCCGGTACG.

This clone was picked up many times. The DNA ends 3 residues before the CDR3 does, and the rest of the CDR3 is filled in from the germline J gene. The V call is TRBV5-1, the J call TRBJ2-7; 8 positions agree with TRBD1. The CDR3 extends over 14 amino acids. J gave up 2 bases and V 7 bases, and 8 bases lay outside the gene matches. Germline loops: CDR1 SGHRS, CDR2 YFSETQ. Here the CDR3 reads CASRPGGSPYEQYF. The CDR3 bases that were read are TGCGCCAGCCGCCCAGGGGGCAGTCCCTACGAG.

This clone was seen more than once but under ten times. Sequencing ends 3 residues short of the CDR3 end; the germline J gene provides the rest. The chain has TRBV7-9 and TRBJ2-7; D not resolved. V was shortened by 5 bases and J by 3 bases, with 17 bases between the two germline ends. CDR3 size: 15 residues. Germline V gives CDR1 SEHNR, CDR2 FQNEAQ (reference sequence). The covered CDR3 bases are TGTGCCAGCAGCCCCCCCGGGTCAAGGAACTACGAG. Protein: CASSPPGSRNYE. The complete CDR3 reads CASSPPGSRNYEQYF.

On this clone itself: Germline is not matched at one junction end, which may reflect a read error. The observed sequence ends 3 residues before the CDR3 terminus, with the missing tail filled in from the germline J gene. The chain uses TRBV7-9 and TRBJ1-2; D not certain. The CDR3 loop spans 12 amino acids. CDR1 is SEHNR, CDR2 FQNEAQ, per germline (reference sequence). The covered CDR3 bases are TGTTCCAGCAGCTTAGAAGAGGGCCGG. Translated, it gives CSSSLEEGR. The whole CDR3 region reads CSSSLEEGRYTF.

This clone was picked up many times. The read ends 3 residues before the CDR3 terminus; that terminus is restored from the germline J gene. The chain carries TRBV29-1 and TRBJ2-7, with 8 bases matching TRBD1. Germline V gives CDR1 SQVTM, CDR2 ANQGSEA. The CDR3 runs to 14 residues. The V and J ends lost 3 bases and 3 bases, in that order; junction bases with no gene match: 7. CDR3: CSVDYTGQGYEQYF. The sequenced CDR3 bases are TGCAGCGTTGATTATACCGGACAGGGCTACGAG.

In its sample, this clone was seen a few times. The read falls 3 residues short of the CDR3 end, and the missing part is taken from the germline J gene. The genes are TRBV7-9 and TRBJ1-2; 10 positions agree with TRBD1. The CDR3 is 14 amino acids. Germline lookup yields CDR1 SEHNR and CDR2 FQNEAQ (reference sequence). The CDR3 loop reads CASSSGQGSYDYTF. The DNA read from the CDR3 is TGTGCCAGCAGCTCGGGACAGGGGAGCTACGAC. The full variable domain, with the rest looked up from reference TRBV7-9 and TRBJ1-2, is DTGVSQNPRHKITKRGQNVTFRCDPISEHNRLYWYRQTLGQGPEFLTYFQNEAQLEKSRLLSDRFSAERPKGSFSTLEIQRTEQGDSAMYLCASSSGQGSYDYTFGSGTRLTVV.

This clone was seen at least ten times. Read coverage stops 3 residues before the CDR3 terminus; the germline J gene supplies the remainder. The chain links TRBV20-1 to TRBJ2-7; the match to TRBD2 covers 11 bases. Looked up from germline, CDR1 is DFQATT and CDR2 is SNEGSKA (reference sequence). After removal of 4 bases from V and 2 bases from J, the junction contained 4 bases not matched to a gene. The CDR3 is 14 amino acids. Partial CDR3 DNA: TGCAGTGCTAAACTAGCGGGGGCAACCTACGAG. Translated: CSAKLAGATYE. The full CDR3 protein is CSAKLAGATYEQYF.

Ten or more counts support this clone. The CDR3 end is not reached by the read, which stops 3 residues before it; the germline J gene fills it in. V usage is TRBV20-1 and J usage is TRBJ1-6; TRBD1 aligns across 8 bases. Germline V gene sequence: CDR1 DFQATT, CDR2 SNEGSKA (reference sequence). CDR3 length: 13 amino acids. The J segment lost 7 bases and the V segment lost 3 bases, leaving 2 bases of the junction unmatched. CDR3 loop: CSARDRENSPLHF. The covered CDR3 bases are TGCAGTGCTAGGGACAGGGAAAATTCACCC.

As regards this clone: Sequencing ends 3 residues short of the CDR3 end; the germline J gene provides the rest. The chain recombines TRBV7-9 with TRBJ1-2, with D maybe TRBD1 (5 bases). The CDR3 extends over 14 amino acids. Germline loops: CDR1 SEHNR, CDR2 FQNEAQ (reference sequence). The CDR3 DNA, read in part, is TGTGCCAGCAGCTACTGGGGACTGGGCTACGAG. Protein: CASSYWGLGYE. The entire CDR3 is CASSYWGLGYEYTF.

Regarding this clone: The read comes to an end 3 residues before the CDR3 does, leaving the germline J gene to fill in the end. The V and J genes are TRBV2 and TRBJ2-3, with D perhaps TRBD1 (6 bases). Trimming cost V 10 bases and J 1 base, with 15 bases left between them. The germline V gene has CDR1 SNHLY and CDR2 FYNNEI. The CDR3 sequence is 14 residues long. The CDR3 here is CATRIEGGTDTQYF. The covered CDR3 bases are TGTGCCACCCGGATCGAGGGGGGCACAGATACG.

This clone has a handful of counts. The CDR3 is cut off 3 residues early in the read; its end comes from the germline J gene. The chain has TRBV5-8 and TRBJ2-7; D is unresolved. There are 14 residues in the CDR3. V lost 5 bases and J 3 bases, leaving 15 bases between the germline ends. Germline V gene data show CDR1 as SGHTS and CDR2 as YDEGEE. Incomplete CDR3 DNA: TGTGCCAGCAGGGGCCGCCAAACCTTCTACGAG. Its protein product is CASRGRQTFYE. The CDR3 as a whole reads CASRGRQTFYEQYF.

Of note for this clone: The CDR3 end falls 3 residues outside the read, so it is completed with the germline J gene. The rearrangement joins TRBV5-6 to TRBJ2-3; D gene ambiguous. Germline V gene sequence: CDR1 SGHDT, CDR2 YYEEEE. Trimming stripped 0 bases from V and 7 bases from J, with 12 bases between. CDR3 length: 14 residues. The CDR3 loop is CASSLGAIPHTQYF. The part of the CDR3 DNA that was read is TGTGCCAGCAGCTTGGGAGCCATCCCCCATACG.

This clone has more than one count but fewer than ten. Sequencing ends 3 residues short of the CDR3 end; the germline J gene provides the rest. The gene calls are TRBV6-1 and TRBJ2-2; 8 positions agree with TRBD1. The length of the CDR3 is 18 residues. Germline CDR1 MNHNS, CDR2 SASEGT. CDR3 region: CASSEVLQGATGANVLFF. Incomplete CDR3 DNA: TGTGCCAGCAGTGAAGTTTTGCAGGGGGCGACTGGGGCCAACGTG.

Regarding this clone: The CDR3 goes on 3 residues after the read ends, and that part is filled in from the germline J gene. This rearrangement joins TRBV2 to TRBJ2-5; 8 bases match TRBD2. The germline V gene encodes CDR1 SNHLY and CDR2 FYNNEI. V trimming: 9 bases; J trimming: 4 bases; junction bases outside the gene matches: 10. The CDR3 sequence is 14 residues long. Partial CDR3 DNA: TGTGCCAGTGTGAAAGGGACTAGTTCAGAGACC. Translated, it gives CASVKGTSSET. From start to end, the CDR3 is CASVKGTSSETQYF.

This clone was seen at least ten times. With the read ending 3 residues before the CDR3 end, the germline J gene is used to fill in that end. This sequence joins TRBV28 and TRBJ1-2; no firm D call. V was cut by 6 bases and J by 4 bases, with 12 bases left in between. The CDR3 spans 13 residues. In germline, CDR1 is MDHEN, CDR2 SYDVKM. The CDR3 is CASRNSELYGYTF. Incomplete CDR3 DNA: TGTGCCAGCAGGAACAGTGAACTCTATGGC.

This clone has ten or more counts. The CDR3 goes on 3 residues after the read ends, and that part is filled in from the germline J gene. The chain carries TRBV7-8 and TRBJ2-5; 9 bases match TRBD1. V lost 4 bases and J lost 5; bases outside the gene matches: 8. This CDR3 has 15 amino acids. Germline CDR1 and CDR2: SGHVS and FQNEAQ. CDR3 loop: CASSSSRTGVETQYF. Incomplete CDR3 DNA: TGTGCCAGCAGCTCCAGCAGGACAGGGGTGGAGACC.

This clone showed up just a few times. Read coverage stops 3 residues before the CDR3 terminus; the germline J gene supplies the remainder. This chain joins TRBV6-1 and TRBJ1-1; 8 bases map to TRBD1. The CDR3 length is 16 residues. The J segment lost 5 bases and the V segment lost 0 bases, leaving 8 bases of the junction unmatched. Germline V gene data show CDR1 as MNHNS and CDR2 as SASEGT. CDR3 bases read: TGTGCCAGCAGTGAAGCCTGGGCAGGGGGCATGACTGAA. Encoded protein: CASSEAWAGGMTE. The CDR3 as a whole reads CASSEAWAGGMTEAFF.

This clone was seen at least ten times. From the germline J gene comes the end of the CDR3, since the read stops 3 residues before it. This chain joins TRBV13 and TRBJ2-1, with D possibly being TRBD1 (6 bases). CDR1 and CDR2 from the germline V gene are PRHDT and FYEKMQ (reference sequence). This CDR3 comprises 17 residues. The V gene lost 5 bases and the J gene lost 3 bases, with 20 bases spanning the gap. The CDR3 region is CASSGTYRVSNYNEQFF. The part of the CDR3 DNA that was read is TGTGCCAGCAGCGGAACTTACAGGGTATCGAACTACAATGAG.